This T cell receptor beta chain was retrieved from a study of response to subunit inactivated influenza vaccine. This clonotype has more than one count but fewer than ten. What it recognizes is unknown. V was shortened by 8 bases and J by 7 bases, with 12 bases between the two germline ends. This CDR3 has 12 residues. TCRdb used MiXCR to reprocess the RT-PCR reads, holding one entry per CDR3 protein. This table has 650,000 to 800,000 distinct CDR3 sequences, about 18% appearing once. Study-level findings and limits: The authors proposed limited new T cell recruitment per seasonal influenza vaccination.

The chain uses TRBV12-3 or TRBV12-4 and TRBJ2-1, with no clear D. This TCR was sampled from a man aged 50 to 59 who received an inactivated influenza vaccine. This specimen consisted of PBMCs from blood, obtained roughly 5 days after vaccination. CDR3 in amino acids: CASGPYGNEQFF. The CDR3 region has the DNA TGTGCCAGCGGACCTTATGGAAATGAGCAGTTCTTC.